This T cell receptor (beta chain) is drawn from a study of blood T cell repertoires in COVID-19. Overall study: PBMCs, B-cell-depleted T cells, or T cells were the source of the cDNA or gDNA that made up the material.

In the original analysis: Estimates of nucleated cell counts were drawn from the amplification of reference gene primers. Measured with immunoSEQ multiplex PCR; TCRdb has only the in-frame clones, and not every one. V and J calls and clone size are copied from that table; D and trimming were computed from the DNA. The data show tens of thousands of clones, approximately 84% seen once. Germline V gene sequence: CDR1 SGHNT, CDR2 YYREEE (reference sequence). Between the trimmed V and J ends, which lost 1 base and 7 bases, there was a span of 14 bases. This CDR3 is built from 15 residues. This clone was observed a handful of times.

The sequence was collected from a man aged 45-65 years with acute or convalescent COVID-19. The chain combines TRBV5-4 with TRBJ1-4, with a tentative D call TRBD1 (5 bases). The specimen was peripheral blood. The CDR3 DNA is TGTGCCAGCAGCTTGCAGGGCCCGGGGGGTGAAAAACTGTTTTTT. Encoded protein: CASSLQGPGGEKLFF.